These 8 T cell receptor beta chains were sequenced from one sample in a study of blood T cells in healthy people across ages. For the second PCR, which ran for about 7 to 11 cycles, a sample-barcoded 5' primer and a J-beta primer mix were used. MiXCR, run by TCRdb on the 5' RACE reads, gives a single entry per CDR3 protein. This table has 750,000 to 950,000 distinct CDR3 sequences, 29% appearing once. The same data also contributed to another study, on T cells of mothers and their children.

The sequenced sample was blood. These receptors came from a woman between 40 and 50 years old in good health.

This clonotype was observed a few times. The DNA for the CDR3 is TGTGCCAGCAGCTTGGCCTCGGTAGCAGGGAGCACCTACGAGCAGTACTTC. Translating it yields CASSLASVAGSTYEQYF. The chain couples TRBV5-5 to TRBJ2-7; D tentatively reads TRBD1 or TRBD2 (5 bases each). There are 17 residues in the CDR3. CDR1 SGHKS and CDR2 YYEKEE come from the germline V gene (reference sequence). Trimming stripped 0 bases from V and 2 bases from J, with 18 bases between.

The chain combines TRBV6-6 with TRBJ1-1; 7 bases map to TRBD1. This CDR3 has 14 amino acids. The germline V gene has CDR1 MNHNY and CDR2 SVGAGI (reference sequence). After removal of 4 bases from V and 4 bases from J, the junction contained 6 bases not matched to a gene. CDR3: CASSSAGGTTEAFF. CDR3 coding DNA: TGTGCCAGCAGTTCGGCAGGGGGAACCACTGAAGCTTTCTTT.

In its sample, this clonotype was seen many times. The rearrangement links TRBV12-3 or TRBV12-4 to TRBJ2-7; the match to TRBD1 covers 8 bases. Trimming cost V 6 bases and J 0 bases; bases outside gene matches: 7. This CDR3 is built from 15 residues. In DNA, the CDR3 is TGTGCCAGCAGCTCGTCAGGGGGCATCTCCTACGAGCAGTACTTC. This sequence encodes CASSSSGGISYEQYF.

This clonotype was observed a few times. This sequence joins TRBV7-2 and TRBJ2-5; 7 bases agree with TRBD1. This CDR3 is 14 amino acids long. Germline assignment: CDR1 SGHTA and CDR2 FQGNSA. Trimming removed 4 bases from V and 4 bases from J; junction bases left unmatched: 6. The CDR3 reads CASSSSTGRETQYF. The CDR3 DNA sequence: TGTGCCAGCAGCTCCTCGACAGGGAGAGAGACCCAGTACTTC.

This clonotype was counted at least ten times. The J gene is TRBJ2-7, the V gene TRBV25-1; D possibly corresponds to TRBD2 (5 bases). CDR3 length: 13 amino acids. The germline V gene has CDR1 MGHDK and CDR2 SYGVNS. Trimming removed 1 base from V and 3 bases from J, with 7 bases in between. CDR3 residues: CASSELGSYEQYF. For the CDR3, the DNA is TGTGCCAGCAGTGAATTAGGGAGCTACGAGCAGTACTTC.

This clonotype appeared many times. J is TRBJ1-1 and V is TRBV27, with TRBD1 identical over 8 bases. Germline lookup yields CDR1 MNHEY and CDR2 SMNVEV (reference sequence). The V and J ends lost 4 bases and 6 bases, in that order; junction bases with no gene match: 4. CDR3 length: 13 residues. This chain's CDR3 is CASSSQGASEAFF. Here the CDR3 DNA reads TGTGCCAGCAGTTCTCAGGGGGCCTCTGAAGCTTTCTTT.

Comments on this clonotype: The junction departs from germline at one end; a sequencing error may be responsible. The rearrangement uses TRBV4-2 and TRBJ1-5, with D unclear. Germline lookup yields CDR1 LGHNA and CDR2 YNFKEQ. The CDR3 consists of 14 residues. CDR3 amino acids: CTSSQEGQNQPQHF. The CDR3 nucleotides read TGTACCAGCAGCCAAGAAGGCCAGAATCAGCCCCAGCATTTT.

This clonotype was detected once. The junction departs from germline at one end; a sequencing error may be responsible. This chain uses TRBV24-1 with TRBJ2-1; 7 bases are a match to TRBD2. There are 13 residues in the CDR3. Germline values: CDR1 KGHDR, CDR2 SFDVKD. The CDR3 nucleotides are TGTGCCACCAGTGACCCCGGGAGGTATGAGCAGCTCTTC. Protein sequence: CATSDPGRYEQLF.